Listed below are T cell receptor beta chains from one sample, sequenced in a study of cytomegalovirus exposure and HLA in healthy donors. Data came from immunoSEQ multiplex PCR; TCRdb stores just in-frame clones and leaves some out. Counted here are about 160,000 clones, more than 80% occurring once; the ten biggest clones make up roughly 2%. The sequenced material came from PBMCs. These receptors originate from a woman aged 18-29 years in good health and CMV-seronegative. CDR3s include the opening cysteine and the closing phenylalanine or tryptophan. The order of the fields is CDR3 DNA, CDR3 protein, V gene, D gene, J gene, clone size, CDR3 length. The D gene is left open where the match is weak. A clone size is listed for some rows: how often the clone was seen (once, few, many), or a class if it is expanded.

DNA: TGTGCCAGCAGTTACCGGACAGAAGGCTACGAGCAGTACTTC; CDR3: CASSYRTEGYEQYF; V: TRBV6-5; D: .; J: TRBJ2-7; size: few; length: 14
DNA: TGCGCCAGCAGCCAAGAATTGCAGGATTGGTCTAATTCACCCCTCCACTTT; CDR3: CASSQELQDWSNSPLHF; V: TRBV4-1; D: .; J: TRBJ1-6; size: .; length: 17
DNA: TGCGCCAGCAGCGCGGGTAGGGGGCAGGGCTATGGCTACACCTTC; CDR3: CASSAGRGQGYGYTF; V: TRBV5-1; D: TRBD1; J: TRBJ1-2; size: .; length: 15
DNA: TGTGCCAGCAGTGACCAAATGAACACTGAAGCTTTCTTT; CDR3: CASSDQMNTEAFF; V: TRBV6-1; D: .; J: TRBJ1-1; size: .; length: 13
DNA: TGTGCCAGCAGTTTAGGGGGGTTCTACAATGAGCAGTTCTTC; CDR3: CASSLGGFYNEQFF; V: TRBV28; D: .; J: TRBJ2-1; size: .; length: 14
DNA: TGTGCCAGCTCACCGTTTGACAGGGACAATGAGCAGTTCTTC; CDR3: CASSPFDRDNEQFF; V: TRBV18; D: TRBD1; J: TRBJ2-1; size: .; length: 14
DNA: TGTGCCAGCAGAACTAGGAGATCCCTGTTTTTT; CDR3: CASRTRRSLFF; V: TRBV28; D: .; J: TRBJ1-4; size: .; length: 11
DNA: TGTGCCAGCAGTCCCAGGGGCCCCGTGCAGGAAGCTTTCTTT; CDR3: CASSPRGPVQEAFF; V: TRBV6-1; D: .; J: TRBJ1-1; size: .; length: 14
DNA: TGCGCCAGCAGCTTGGGGGACACTAACTCTGGAAACACCATATATTTT; CDR3: CASSLGDTNSGNTIYF; V: TRBV5-1; D: .; J: TRBJ1-3; size: .; length: 16
DNA: TGTGCCAGCAGAACTAGCGGGGGCCACGAGCAGTACTTC; CDR3: CASRTSGGHEQYF; V: TRBV5-4; D: TRBD2; J: TRBJ2-7; size: .; length: 13
DNA: TGTGCCAGCGGACAGGGGACATCCGGGGAGCTGTTTTTT; CDR3: CASGQGTSGELFF; V: TRBV19; D: TRBD1; J: TRBJ2-2; size: once; length: 13
DNA: TGTGCCAGCAGCCCCCGAGGGACTAACTATGGCTACACCTTC; CDR3: CASSPRGTNYGYTF; V: TRBV5-4; D: .; J: TRBJ1-2; size: .; length: 14
DNA: TGCGCCAGCAGTGCTAGCGGGAGGGCCGTGGGGCAGTTCTTC; CDR3: CASSASGRAVGQFF; V: TRBV10-1; D: TRBD2; J: TRBJ2-1; size: .; length: 14
DNA: TGTGCCAGCAGCCCAAGGCCTGGGGGGAACGCTGAAGCTTTCTTT; CDR3: CASSPRPGGNAEAFF; V: TRBV7-8; D: .; J: TRBJ1-1; size: .; length: 15
DNA: TGTGCCAGCTCCGAAACGGATCAGCCCCAGCATTTT; CDR3: CASSETDQPQHF; V: TRBV28; D: .; J: TRBJ1-5; size: .; length: 12
DNA: TGTGCCAGCAGCTATAGGACTAGCGGGGCTAAAGATACGCAGTATTTT; CDR3: CASSYRTSGAKDTQYF; V: TRBV7-8; D: TRBD2; J: TRBJ2-3; size: .; length: 16
DNA: TGTGCCAGCAGCACCCGGACAGGTCTTATGAACACTGAAGCTTTCTTT; CDR3: CASSTRTGLMNTEAFF; V: TRBV7-8; D: TRBD1; J: TRBJ1-1; size: once; length: 16
DNA: TGCAGTGCGGCCGGACAGGGGGCTAAGTTCTTC; CDR3: CSAAGQGAKFF; V: TRBV20-1; D: TRBD1; J: TRBJ2-1; size: once; length: 11
DNA: TGTGCCAGCAGCACACCGGCCAGTGCGGGGATGAACACTGAAGCTTTCTTT; CDR3: CASSTPASAGMNTEAFF; V: TRBV7-8; D: .; J: TRBJ1-1; size: .; length: 17
DNA: TGCGCCAGCAGCCAAAACCCCGTTAGTAGTCGGGACACCGGGGAGCTGTTTTTT; CDR3: CASSQNPVSSRDTGELFF; V: TRBV4-1; D: .; J: TRBJ2-2; size: .; length: 18
DNA: TGCGCCAGCAGCTTCGGAGGGGACACCGGGGAGCTGTTTTTT; CDR3: CASSFGGDTGELFF; V: TRBV5-1; D: .; J: TRBJ2-2; size: .; length: 14
DNA: TGTGCCAGCAGCTTATCGTTCGGGACCGGGGAGCTGTTTTTT; CDR3: CASSLSFGTGELFF; V: TRBV7-9; D: .; J: TRBJ2-2; size: once; length: 14
DNA: TGTGCCAGCAGCCTCTACTCTGACGGGTCCTATGGCTACACCTTC; CDR3: CASSLYSDGSYGYTF; V: TRBV6-5; D: .; J: TRBJ1-2; size: .; length: 15
DNA: TGTGCCAGCAGTGAAGGGGGGACAGGTAACGAGCAGTACTTC; CDR3: CASSEGGTGNEQYF; V: TRBV2; D: TRBD1; J: TRBJ2-7; size: .; length: 14
DNA: TGTGCCAGCAGCGAAACGGGAGGATTCTACGAGCAGTACTTC; CDR3: CASSETGGFYEQYF; V: TRBV5-6; D: TRBD2; J: TRBJ2-7; size: .; length: 14
DNA: TGTGCCAGCAGCCGACAGGGTCGGGCTGAAGCTTTCTTT; CDR3: CASSRQGRAEAFF; V: TRBV5-6; D: TRBD1; J: TRBJ1-1; size: .; length: 13
DNA: TGTGCCAGCAGCCGACAGTCCCAAGAGACCCAGTACTTC; CDR3: CASSRQSQETQYF; V: TRBV7-3; D: .; J: TRBJ2-5; size: once; length: 13
DNA: TGTGCCAGCAGTGAATTGGACAGCGACACAGATACGCAGTATTTT; CDR3: CASSELDSDTDTQYF; V: TRBV25-1; D: .; J: TRBJ2-3; size: once; length: 15